These 17 T cell receptor beta chains were all obtained from the same sample, sequenced in a study of breast tumors, draining lymph nodes, adjacent tissues. Each CDR3 protein gets one entry after TCRdb re-called the multiplex PCR reads with MiXCR. Altogether 80,000 to 130,000 distinct CDR3 sequences are present, approximately 22% being singletons, with the ten largest covering roughly 1.2%. Samples came from axillary lymph nodes draining the breast cancer. The sequenced sample consisted of axillary lymph node tissue. The source of these receptors is a female donor with breast cancer. Some clones in this sample may be carry-over from other donors' samples.

This clonotype appeared many times. The chain combines TRBV20-1 with TRBJ2-7; TRBD2 aligns across 8 bases. Trimming cost V 4 bases and J 5 bases; bases outside gene matches: 4. Germline V gene lookup returns CDR1 DFQATT and CDR2 SNEGSKA (reference sequence). The CDR3 consists of 12 residues. The chain's CDR3 is CSAIGGANEQYF. CDR3 nucleotide sequence: TGCAGTGCTATCGGGGGGGCAAACGAGCAGTACTTC.

This clonotype was counted at least ten times. This chain connects TRBV6-1 to TRBJ1-2, with D possibly matching TRBD1 (5 bases). V dropped 0 bases and J dropped 2 bases, with 10 bases sitting between them. The CDR3 extends over 15 amino acids. Germline V lookup: CDR1 MNHNS, CDR2 SASEGT. The CDR3 loop is CASSEADRQNYGYTF. The CDR3 nucleotides are TGTGCCAGCAGTGAAGCCGACAGACAGAACTATGGCTACACCTTC.

This clonotype was seen ten or more times. The rearrangement links TRBV12-3 or TRBV12-4 to TRBJ2-3; the match to TRBD1 covers 7 bases. The CDR3 is made up of 14 amino acids. J was trimmed by 2 bases and V by 6 bases; bases with no gene match: 5. The CDR3 here is CASRSGQVTDTQYF. CDR3 bases: TGTGCCAGCAGATCCGGACAGGTCACAGATACGCAGTATTTT.

In its sample, this clonotype was seen many times. The V call is TRBV28, the J call TRBJ2-7; no reliable D call. Trimming shortened V by 3 bases and J by 6 bases, and 6 bases separated the two germline ends. This CDR3 is built from 11 residues. Looked up from germline, CDR1 is MDHEN and CDR2 is SYDVKM. For the CDR3, the DNA is TGTGCCAGCAGTTTGGAACGCGAGCAGTACTTC. Translated, it gives CASSLEREQYF.

This clonotype was counted ten times or more. The V and J genes are TRBV5-1 and TRBJ2-5, with a weak D call TRBD2 (6 bases). This CDR3 contains 14 residues. The V end was cut by 4 bases, the J end by 3 bases, with 13 bases between. CDR1 and CDR2 (germline): SGHRS, YFSETQ. CDR3 loop: CASSQTRPEETQYF. DNA of the CDR3: TGCGCCAGCAGCCAGACTAGGCCGGAAGAGACCCAGTACTTC.

This clonotype has a count of ten or more. The rearrangement uses TRBV27 and TRBJ1-5; 7 nucleotides align to TRBD1. CDR1 and CDR2 from the germline V gene are MNHEY and SMNVEV (reference sequence). The CDR3 contains 15 residues. V lost 6 bases to trimming and J lost 2 bases; unmatched junction nucleotides: 7. CDR3 in amino acids: CASRGLGTGNQPQHF. The CDR3 DNA is TGTGCCAGCAGAGGGTTGGGGACAGGCAATCAGCCCCAGCATTTT.

The table lists this clonotype with many counts. The chain is built from TRBV19 and TRBJ2-1; D possibly corresponds to TRBD2 (5 bases). V lost 0 bases and J lost 8, with 14 bases in between. Germline V gene data show CDR1 as LNHDA and CDR2 as SQIVND (reference sequence). The CDR3 length is 15 residues. DNA for the CDR3: TGTGCCAGTAGTATAGACGTCCGGCCGAGGGATGAGCAGTTCTTC. Protein product: CASSIDVRPRDEQFF.

About this clonotype itself: The CDR3 carries no conserved terminal phenylalanine or tryptophan, so it likely arises from a read error. This CDR3 reads CASRQDRANYGYTL. CDR3 nucleotide sequence: TGTGCCAGCAGACAGGACCGCGCTAACTATGGCTACACCCTC. The chain couples TRBV6-1 to TRBJ1-2; D is possibly TRBD1 (5 bases). Per germline, CDR1 MNHNS and CDR2 SASEGT. Trimming took 6 bases from V and 0 from J, leaving 11 bases between them. The length of the CDR3 is 14 residues.

This clonotype was observed at least ten times. The chain recombines TRBV5-6 with TRBJ2-1; D unclear. Per the germline V gene, CDR1 is SGHDT and CDR2 is YYEEEE. The CDR3 runs to 12 residues. V was clipped by 4 bases and J by 4 bases, with 6 bases between them. The CDR3 DNA is TGTGCCAGCAGCGCTATATACAATGAGCAGTTCTTC. This codes for CASSAIYNEQFF.

This clonotype showed up many times. The genes are TRBV29-1 and TRBJ1-2; D call uncertain. CDR3 size: 13 residues. Trimming removed 4 bases at V and 4 bases at J, with 13 bases between. The germline V gene has CDR1 SQVTM and CDR2 ANQGSEA. The CDR3 is CSVVSEASYGYTF. The CDR3 nucleotides are TGCAGCGTTGTAAGTGAGGCGAGCTATGGCTACACCTTC.

This clonotype has only a few counts. This sequence joins TRBV5-4 and TRBJ2-2; 12 nucleotides match TRBD2. Per germline, CDR1 SGHNT and CDR2 YYREEE (reference sequence). The junction had 8 bases not matched to a gene; V was cut back by 4 bases and J by 4 bases. The CDR3 spans 17 residues. The CDR3 sequence: CASSLEGLAGPTGELFF. CDR3 bases: TGTGCCAGCAGCCTGGAAGGACTAGCGGGGCCCACCGGGGAGCTGTTTTTT.

This clonotype appeared many times. The chain has TRBV7-6 and TRBJ2-2; 7 bases fit TRBD1. The ends lost 3 bases at V and 6 bases at J; junction bases unmatched: 10. This CDR3 is 16 amino acids long. CDR1 is SGHVS, CDR2 FNYEAQ, per germline. The CDR3 DNA follows: TGTGCCAGCAGCTTGAGCCTAATACAGGGGTCCGGGGAGCTGTTTTTT. Its protein is CASSLSLIQGSGELFF.

A few counts support this clonotype. The rearrangement links TRBV18 to TRBJ2-7; TRBD1 aligns across 7 bases. The J segment lost 2 bases and the V segment lost 3 bases, leaving 7 bases of the junction unmatched. Germline V CDR1 and CDR2: KGHSH, LQKENI. This CDR3 comprises 15 residues. CDR3 in DNA: TGTGCCAGCTCACCGTCCGGGACAGCAGCCTACGAGCAGTACTTC. Translation: CASSPSGTAAYEQYF.

A remark on this clonotype: Given a much more abundant clone one base away, this may be a read error. The chain uses TRBV4-1 and TRBJ2-1; D may match TRBD1 or TRBD2 (5 bases each). This CDR3 contains 15 residues. Germline assignment: CDR1 MGHRA and CDR2 YSYEKL. Trimming stripped 1 base from V and 10 bases from J, with 17 bases between. This CDR3 reads CASSQARDPPVEQFF. CDR3 coding DNA: TGCGCCAGCAGCCAAGCCCGGGACCCCCCGGTGGAGCAGTTCTTC.

At least ten counts were recorded for this clonotype. The rearrangement joins TRBV6-1 to TRBJ2-1; perhaps TRBD2 as D (5 bases). Germline assignment: CDR1 MNHNS and CDR2 SASEGT. V lost 4 bases to trimming and J lost 0 bases, with 10 bases between them. The CDR3 runs 15 residues. The CDR3 reads CASSAGMSSYNEQFF. DNA for the CDR3: TGTGCCAGCAGTGCCGGGATGAGCTCCTACAATGAGCAGTTCTTC.

This clonotype appeared many times. The chain employs TRBV10-3 and TRBJ1-5; no reliable D call. Trimming stripped 2 bases from V and 3 bases from J, with 5 bases between. Germline-derived CDR1 and CDR2 are ENHRY and SYGVKD. CDR3 length: 13 amino acids. The CDR3 bases are TGTGCCATCAGTGAGACGGACAATCAGCCCCAGCATTTT. Amino acid sequence: CAISETDNQPQHF.

This clonotype has at least ten counts. The chain joins TRBV7-9 to TRBJ2-5; D might be TRBD1 (5 bases). The V and J ends lost 1 base and 1 base respectively, with 10 bases between them. The length of the CDR3 is 15 residues. Germline V lookup: CDR1 SEHNR, CDR2 FQNEAQ (reference sequence). CDR3 in amino acids: CASSLGTTVQETQYF. Written as DNA, the CDR3 is TGTGCCAGCAGCTTAGGAACGACAGTCCAAGAGACCCAGTACTTC.